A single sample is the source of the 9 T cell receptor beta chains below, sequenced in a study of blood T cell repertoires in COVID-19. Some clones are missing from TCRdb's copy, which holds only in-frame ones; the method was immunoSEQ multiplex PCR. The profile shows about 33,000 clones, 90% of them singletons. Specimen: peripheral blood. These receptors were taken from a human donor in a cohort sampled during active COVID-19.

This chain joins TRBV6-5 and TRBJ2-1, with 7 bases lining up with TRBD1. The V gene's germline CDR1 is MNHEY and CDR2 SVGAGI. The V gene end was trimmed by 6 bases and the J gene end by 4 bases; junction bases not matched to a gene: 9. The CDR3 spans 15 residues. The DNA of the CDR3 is TGTGCCAGCAGACCTGACAGGGTGGTTTACAATGAGCAGTTCTTC. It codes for CASRPDRVVYNEQFF.

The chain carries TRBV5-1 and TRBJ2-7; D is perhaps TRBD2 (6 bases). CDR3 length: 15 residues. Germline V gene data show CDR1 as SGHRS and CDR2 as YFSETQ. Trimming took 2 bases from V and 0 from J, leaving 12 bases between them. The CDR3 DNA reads TGCGCCAGCAGCTTTTGGCCGGGAGTCTCCTACGAGCAGTACTTC. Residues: CASSFWPGVSYEQYF. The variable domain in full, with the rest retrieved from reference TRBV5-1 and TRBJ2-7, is KAGVTQTPRYLIKTRGQQVTLSCSPISGHRSVSWYQQTPGQGLQFLFEYFSETQRNKGNFPGRFSGRQFSNSRSEMNVSTLELGDSALYLCASSFWPGVSYEQYFGPGTRLTVT.

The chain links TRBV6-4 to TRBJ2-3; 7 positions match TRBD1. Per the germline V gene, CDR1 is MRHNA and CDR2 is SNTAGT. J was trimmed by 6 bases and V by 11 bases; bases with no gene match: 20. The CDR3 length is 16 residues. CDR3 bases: TGTGCCCGCCGACAGGGTCGTTCCCCCGGCAGGGATACGCAGTATTTT. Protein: CARRQGRSPGRDTQYF.

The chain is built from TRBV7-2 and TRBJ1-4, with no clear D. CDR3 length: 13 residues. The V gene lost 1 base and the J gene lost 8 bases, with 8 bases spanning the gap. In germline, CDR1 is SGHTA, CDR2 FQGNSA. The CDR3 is CASSLELEEKLFF. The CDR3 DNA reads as TGTGCCAGCAGCTTAGAGCTGGAGGAAAAACTGTTTTTT.

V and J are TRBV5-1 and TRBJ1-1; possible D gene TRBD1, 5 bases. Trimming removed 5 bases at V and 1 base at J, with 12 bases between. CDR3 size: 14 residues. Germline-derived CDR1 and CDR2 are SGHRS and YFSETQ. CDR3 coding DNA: TGCGCCAGCAGATGGGACTCCTCGAACACTGAAGCTTTCTTT. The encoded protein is CASRWDSSNTEAFF.

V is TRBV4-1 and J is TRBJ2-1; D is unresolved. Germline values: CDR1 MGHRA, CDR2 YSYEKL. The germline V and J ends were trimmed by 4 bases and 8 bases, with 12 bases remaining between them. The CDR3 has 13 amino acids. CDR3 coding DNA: TGCGCCAGCAGCCGAGCTGGTGTCGATGAGCAGTTCTTC. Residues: CASSRAGVDEQFF.

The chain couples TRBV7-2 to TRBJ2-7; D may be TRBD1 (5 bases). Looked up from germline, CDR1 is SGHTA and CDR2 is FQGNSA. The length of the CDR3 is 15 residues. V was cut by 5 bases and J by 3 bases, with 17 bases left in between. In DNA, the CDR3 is TGTGCCAGCAGCAAGGGGCAGTCCTCTTACTACGAGCAGTACTTC. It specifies CASSKGQSSYYEQYF.

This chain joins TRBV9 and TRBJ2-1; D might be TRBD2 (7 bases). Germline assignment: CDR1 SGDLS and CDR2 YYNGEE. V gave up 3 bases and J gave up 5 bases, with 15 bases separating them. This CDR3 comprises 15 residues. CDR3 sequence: CASSATGRGNNEQFF. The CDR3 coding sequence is TGTGCCAGCAGCGCTACAGGGAGGGGGAACAATGAGCAGTTCTTC.

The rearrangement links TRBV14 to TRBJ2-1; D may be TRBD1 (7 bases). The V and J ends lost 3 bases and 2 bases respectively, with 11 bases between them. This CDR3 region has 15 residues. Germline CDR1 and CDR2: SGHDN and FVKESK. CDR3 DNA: TGTGCCAGCAGCCATCTCAGGGGGGCCTACAATGAGCAGTTCTTC. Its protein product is CASSHLRGAYNEQFF.